The rows below give T cell receptor beta chains drawn from one sample of a study of T-cell memory formation after mild COVID-19. TCRdb itself ran the 5' RACE reads through MiXCR, one entry per CDR3 protein. The sample records 350,000 or so distinct CDR3 sequences, under 25% being singletons. Material: PBMCs or a T cell subset sorted from them (not recorded which). The receptors were sampled from an adult woman who had mild COVID-19 (a few samples of this study predate the infection). Cell type and time point are not known. CDR3s include the opening cysteine and the closing phenylalanine or tryptophan. Fields, in order: CDR3 length, V gene, D gene, J gene, clone size, CDR3 protein, CDR3 DNA. A D gene is named only where the DNA matches it firmly. Clone sizes are given selectively: once, few, many, or a class where the clone is expanded.

11	TRBV24-1	NA	TRBJ2-5	few	CATRDQETQYF	TGTGCCACCCGGGACCAAGAGACCCAGTACTTC
16	TRBV7-9	TRBD2	TRBJ2-7	few	CASSLDAGGSSYEQYF	TGTGCCAGCAGCTTAGACGCGGGAGGCAGCTCCTACGAGCAGTACTTC
14	TRBV20-1	TRBD1	TRBJ1-1	NA	CSASGYRGDTEAFF	TGCAGTGCTAGCGGCTACAGGGGCGACACTGAAGCTTTCTTT
17	TRBV25-1	NA	TRBJ2-7	NA	CASSAQNRGILGYEQYF	TGTGCCAGCAGTGCCCAGAACCGGGGCATCCTTGGCTACGAGCAGTACTTC
12	TRBV7-6	NA	TRBJ2-7	NA	CASSPASGEQYF	TGTGCCAGCAGCCCGGCGTCGGGGGAGCAGTACTTC
13	TRBV2	NA	TRBJ2-2	NA	CASSEGVTGELFF	TGTGCCAGCAGTGAAGGTGTCACCGGGGAGCTGTTTTTT
14	TRBV13	TRBD2	TRBJ2-3	few	CASSPERGRDTQYF	TGTGCCAGCAGCCCCGAGCGGGGGAGAGATACGCAGTATTTT
14	TRBV18	TRBD1	TRBJ2-7	few	CASSKDRGMDEQYF	TGTGCCAGCTCCAAGGACAGGGGGATGGACGAGCAGTACTTC
14	TRBV14	NA	TRBJ2-1	NA	CASSQYLTYNEQFF	TGTGCCAGCAGCCAATACCTCACCTACAATGAGCAGTTCTTC
15	TRBV5-1	TRBD1	TRBJ2-7	few	CASSPAGGQSYEQYF	TGCGCCAGCAGCCCGGCAGGGGGCCAATCCTACGAGCAGTACTTC
15	TRBV5-1	TRBD1	TRBJ1-1	once	CASSTEQGVGTEAFF	TGCGCCAGCAGCACCGAACAGGGGGTAGGGACTGAAGCTTTCTTT
15	TRBV11-2	TRBD2	TRBJ2-1	NA	CASSLESGGASKQFF	TGTGCCAGCAGCTTAGAGAGCGGGGGGGCTTCCAAGCAGTTCTTC
15	TRBV9	NA	TRBJ1-3	few	CASSPAVRSGNTIYF	TGTGCCAGCAGCCCCGCCGTGCGCTCTGGAAACACCATATATTTT
14	TRBV7-9	NA	TRBJ1-5	NA	CASSPPGLREPQHF	TGTGCCAGCAGCCCACCGGGTCTGAGGGAGCCCCAGCATTTT
21	TRBV20-1	NA	TRBJ2-2	NA	CSANPSALGRRTVLNTGELFF	TGCAGTGCAAACCCCTCGGCGCTCGGACGGCGGACTGTGTTGAACACCGGGGAGCTGTTTTTT
15	TRBV7-2	NA	TRBJ1-1	NA	CASSLASQMNTEAFF	TGTGCCAGCAGCTTAGCAAGCCAGATGAACACTGAAGCTTTCTTT
13	TRBV4-1	TRBD1	TRBJ2-1	NA	CASSRTGMGEQFF	TGCGCCAGCAGCCGGACAGGGATGGGTGAGCAGTTCTTC
15	TRBV6-2/TRBV6-3	NA	TRBJ2-7	NA	CASSRDGGSSYEQYF	TGTGCCAGCAGCCGGGACGGAGGTTCCTCCTACGAGCAGTACTTC
15	TRBV5-5	NA	TRBJ2-5	NA	CASSLGSGGGETQYF	TGTGCCAGCAGCTTGGGTAGCGGAGGTGGAGAGACCCAGTACTTC